This is a list of T cell receptor beta chains from one sample in a study of T cell repertoires in cytomegalovirus infection. TCRdb ran MiXCR on the reads and lists one entry per CDR3 protein. The table lists under 300,000 distinct CDR3 sequences, over 15% of them singletons. The specimen was CD8+ T cells from PBMCs. The origin of the receptors is a human donor in good health (CMV status not recorded). Some clones in this sample may be carry-over from other donors' samples. CDR3s include the opening cysteine and the closing phenylalanine or tryptophan. D genes are given only for firm matches.

J gene	V gene	D gene	CDR3 protein
TRBJ1-1	TRBV4-2	-	CASSQDRATEVFF
TRBJ2-2	TRBV12-3/TRBV12-4	-	CASSLAFDLNTGELFF
TRBJ2-2	TRBV29-1	-	CSVEDPYPGITGELFF
TRBJ1-1	TRBV28	TRBD1	CPPRLGTAMNTEAFF
TRBJ2-1	TRBV12-3/TRBV12-4	TRBD1	CASSMGQGARNEQFF
TRBJ1-1	TRBV7-9	-	CASSEKERTFGTEAFF
TRBJ2-5	TRBV5-6	-	CASSLGGARETQYF
TRBJ2-7	TRBV12-3/TRBV12-4	-	CASSFQVFSYEQYF
TRBJ2-3	TRBV7-9	-	CASSLTGTRTDTQYF
TRBJ1-5	TRBV9	-	CASSVEGNSNQPQHF
TRBJ1-2	TRBV27	-	CASSSGAGGYTF
TRBJ2-1	TRBV2	TRBD2	CARGFAGGYNEQFF
TRBJ1-1	TRBV28	-	CASSPGFAEAFF
TRBJ1-5	TRBV29-1	TRBD1	CSVALTGVSNQPQHF
TRBJ1-1	TRBV28	-	CASSFSPYREGFMNTEAFF
TRBJ2-3	TRBV20-1	TRBD1	CSAREHRGRTDTQYF
TRBJ2-2	TRBV6-2/TRBV6-3	-	CASSYSTPPAGELFF
TRBJ1-1	TRBV28	TRBD1	CASRPDRDPFHTEAFF